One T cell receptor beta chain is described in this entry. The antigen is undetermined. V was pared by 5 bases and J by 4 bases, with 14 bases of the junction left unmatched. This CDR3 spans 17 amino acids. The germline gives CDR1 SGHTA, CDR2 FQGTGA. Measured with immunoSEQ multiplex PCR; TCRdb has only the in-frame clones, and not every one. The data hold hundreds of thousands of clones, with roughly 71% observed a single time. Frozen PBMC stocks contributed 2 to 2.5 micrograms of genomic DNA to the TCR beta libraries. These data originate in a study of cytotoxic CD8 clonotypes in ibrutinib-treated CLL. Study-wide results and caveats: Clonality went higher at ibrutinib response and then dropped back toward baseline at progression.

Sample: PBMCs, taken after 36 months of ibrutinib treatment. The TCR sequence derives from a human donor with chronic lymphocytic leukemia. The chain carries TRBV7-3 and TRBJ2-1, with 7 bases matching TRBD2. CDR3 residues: CASSARGGRWLYNEQFF. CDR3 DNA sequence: TGTGCCAGCAGCGCGAGGGGAGGGCGGTGGTTGTACAATGAGCAGTTCTTC.